This TCR beta chain was recorded in a study of T cell repertoires in cytomegalovirus infection. General observations from the study: Within the response measured ex vivo, HLA-C-restricted CMV-specific TCR beta clonotypes were dominant. Using cumulative public TCR beta family frequency, the authors identified those who carried CMV together with the relevant HLA.

From the reads, TCRdb called clonotypes with MiXCR, one entry per CDR3 protein. The sample contains about 700,000 distinct CDR3 sequences, 30% to 40% of which appear only once. This clonotype was detected only a few times. Its specificity is unknown. The sequencing used cultured PBMCs, collected from culture after CMV antigen stimulation. This receptor was identified in a human donor in good health (CMV status not recorded). Some clones in this sample may be carry-over from other donors' samples.

CDR3 amino acids: CASITPRGTEAFF. CDR3 in DNA: TGTGCCAGTATCACACCCAGGGGCACTGAAGCTTTCTTT. This sequence joins TRBV19 and TRBJ1-1; D possibly corresponds to TRBD1 (6 bases). The CDR3 runs 13 residues. Between the trimmed V and J ends, which lost 7 bases and 4 bases, there was a span of 13 bases. The germline V gene encodes CDR1 LNHDA and CDR2 SQIVND (reference sequence).